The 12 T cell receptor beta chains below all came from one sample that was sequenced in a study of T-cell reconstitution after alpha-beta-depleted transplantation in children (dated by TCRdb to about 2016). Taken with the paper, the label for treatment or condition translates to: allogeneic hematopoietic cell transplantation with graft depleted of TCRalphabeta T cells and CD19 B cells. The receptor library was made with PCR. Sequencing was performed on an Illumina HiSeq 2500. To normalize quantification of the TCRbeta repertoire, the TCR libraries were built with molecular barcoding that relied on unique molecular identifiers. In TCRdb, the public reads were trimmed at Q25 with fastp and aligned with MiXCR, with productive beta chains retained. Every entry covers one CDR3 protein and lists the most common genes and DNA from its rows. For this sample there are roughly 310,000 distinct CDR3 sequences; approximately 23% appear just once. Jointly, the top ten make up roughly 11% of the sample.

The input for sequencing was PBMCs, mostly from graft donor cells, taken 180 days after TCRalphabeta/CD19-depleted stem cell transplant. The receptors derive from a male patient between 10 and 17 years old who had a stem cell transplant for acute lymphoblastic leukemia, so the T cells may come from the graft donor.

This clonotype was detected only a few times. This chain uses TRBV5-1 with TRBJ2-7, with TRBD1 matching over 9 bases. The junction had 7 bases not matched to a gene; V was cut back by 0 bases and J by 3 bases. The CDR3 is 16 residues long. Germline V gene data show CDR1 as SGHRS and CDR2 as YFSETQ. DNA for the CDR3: TGCGCCAGCAGCTTGGGGACAGGGGAAAGGCTCTACGAGCAGTACTTC. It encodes CASSLGTGERLYEQYF.

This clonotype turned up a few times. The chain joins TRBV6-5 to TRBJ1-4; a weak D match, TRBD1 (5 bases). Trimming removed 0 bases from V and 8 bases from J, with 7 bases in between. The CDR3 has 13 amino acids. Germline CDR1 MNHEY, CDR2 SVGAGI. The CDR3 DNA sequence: TGTGCCAGCAGTTACTCGACAGTCGAAAAACTGTTTTTT. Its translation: CASSYSTVEKLFF.

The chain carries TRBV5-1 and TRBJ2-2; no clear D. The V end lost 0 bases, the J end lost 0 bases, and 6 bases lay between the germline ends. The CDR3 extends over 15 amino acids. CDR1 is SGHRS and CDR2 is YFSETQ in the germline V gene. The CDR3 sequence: CASSLDNSNTGELFF. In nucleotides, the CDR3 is TGCGCCAGCAGCTTGGACAATTCGAACACCGGGGAGCTGTTTTTT. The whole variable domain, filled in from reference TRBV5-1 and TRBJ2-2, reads KAGVTQTPRYLIKTRGQQVTLSCSPISGHRSVSWYQQTPGQGLQFLFEYFSETQRNKGNFPGRFSGRQFSNSRSEMNVSTLELGDSALYLCASSLDNSNTGELFFGEGSRLTVL.

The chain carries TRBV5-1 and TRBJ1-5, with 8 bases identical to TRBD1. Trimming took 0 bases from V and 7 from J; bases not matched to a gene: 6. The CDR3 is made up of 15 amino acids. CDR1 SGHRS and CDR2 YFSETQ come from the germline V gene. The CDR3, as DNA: TGCGCCAGCAGCTTGGCAGGGGGCGTTTTGCAGCCCCAGCATTTT. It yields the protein CASSLAGGVLQPQHF.

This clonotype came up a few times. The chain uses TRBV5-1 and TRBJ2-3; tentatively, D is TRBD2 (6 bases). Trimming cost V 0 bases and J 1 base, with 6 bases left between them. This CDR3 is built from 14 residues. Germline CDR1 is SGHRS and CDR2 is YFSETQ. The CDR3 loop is CASSLASGTDTQYF. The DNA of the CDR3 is TGCGCCAGCAGCTTGGCTAGCGGCACAGATACGCAGTATTTT.

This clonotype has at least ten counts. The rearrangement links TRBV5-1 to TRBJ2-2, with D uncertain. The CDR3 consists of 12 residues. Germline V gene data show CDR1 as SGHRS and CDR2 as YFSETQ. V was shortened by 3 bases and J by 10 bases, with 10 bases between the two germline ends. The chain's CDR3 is CASSSASVELFF. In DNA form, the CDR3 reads TGCGCCAGCAGCTCCGCCTCGGTGGAGCTGTTTTTT.

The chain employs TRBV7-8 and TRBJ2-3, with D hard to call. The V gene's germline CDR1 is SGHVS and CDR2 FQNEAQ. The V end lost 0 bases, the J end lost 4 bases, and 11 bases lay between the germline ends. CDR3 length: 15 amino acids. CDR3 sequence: CASSLAGLSPDTQYF. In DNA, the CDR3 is TGTGCCAGCAGCTTAGCCGGGCTCAGCCCAGATACGCAGTATTTT.

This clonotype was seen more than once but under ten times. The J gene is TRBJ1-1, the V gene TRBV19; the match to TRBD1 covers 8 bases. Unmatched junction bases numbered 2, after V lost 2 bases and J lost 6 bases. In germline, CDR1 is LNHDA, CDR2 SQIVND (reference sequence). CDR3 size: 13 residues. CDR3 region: CASSIRTGPEAFF. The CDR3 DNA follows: TGTGCCAGTAGTATACGGACAGGGCCTGAAGCTTTCTTT.

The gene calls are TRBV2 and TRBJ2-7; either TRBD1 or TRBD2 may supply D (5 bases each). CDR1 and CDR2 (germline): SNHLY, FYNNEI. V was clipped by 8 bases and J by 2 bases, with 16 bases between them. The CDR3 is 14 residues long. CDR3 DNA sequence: TGTGCCAGCCGAACCCTGGGACGGACCTACGAGCAGTACTTC. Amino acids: CASRTLGRTYEQYF. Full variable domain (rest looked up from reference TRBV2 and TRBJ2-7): EPEVTQTPSHQVTQMGQEVILRCVPISNHLYFYWYRQILGQKVEFLVSFYNNEISEKSEIFDDQFSVERPDGSNFTLKIRSTKLEDSAMYFCASRTLGRTYEQYFGPGTRLTVT.

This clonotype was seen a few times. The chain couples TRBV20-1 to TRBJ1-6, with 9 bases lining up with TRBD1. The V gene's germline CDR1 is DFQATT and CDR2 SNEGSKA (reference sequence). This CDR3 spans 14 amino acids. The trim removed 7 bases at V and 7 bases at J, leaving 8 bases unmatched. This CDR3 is CSVQGAILNSPLHF. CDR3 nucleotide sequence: TGCAGTGTACAGGGGGCGATCCTGAATTCACCCCTCCACTTT.

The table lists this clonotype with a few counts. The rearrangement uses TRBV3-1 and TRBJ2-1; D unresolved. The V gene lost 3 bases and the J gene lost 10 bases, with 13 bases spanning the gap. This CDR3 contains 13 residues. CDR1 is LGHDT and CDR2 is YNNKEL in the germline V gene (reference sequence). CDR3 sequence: CASSHSTSPEQFF. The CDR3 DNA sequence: TGTGCCAGCAGCCACTCTACGAGCCCAGAGCAGTTCTTC.

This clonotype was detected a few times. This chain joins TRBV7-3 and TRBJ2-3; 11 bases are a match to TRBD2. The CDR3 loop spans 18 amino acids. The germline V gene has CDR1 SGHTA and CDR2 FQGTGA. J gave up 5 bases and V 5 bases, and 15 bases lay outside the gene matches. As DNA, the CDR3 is TGTGCCAGCAGCCCTCTTAATATTAGCGGGAGGGCCAAAGATACGCAGTATTTT. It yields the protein CASSPLNISGRAKDTQYF. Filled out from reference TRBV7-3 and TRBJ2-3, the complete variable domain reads GAGVSQTPSNKVTEKGKYVELRCDPISGHTALYWYRQSLGQGPEFLIYFQGTGAADDSGLPNDRFFAVRPEGSVSTLKIQRTERGDSAVYLCASSPLNISGRAKDTQYFGPGTRLTVL.